This T cell receptor (beta chain) stems from a study of T cell responses to AZD1222 COVID-19 vaccine. Findings and caveats of the study: Clonal diversity may have been underestimated, and the donors were mostly white British, with more females than males.

This clone appeared a single time. Its specificity is not known. Sequencing used immunoSEQ multiplex PCR; TCRdb keeps in-frame clones, though not all of them. The data contain approximately 150,000 clones, just over 90% of them seen just once; the ten biggest clones take up more than 0.7%. CDR1 and CDR2 from the germline V gene are SNHLY and FYNNEI. The CDR3 is 13 amino acids. V gave up 6 bases and J gave up 1 base, with 10 bases separating them. The receptor was derived from an adult in good health. V usage is TRBV2 and J usage is TRBJ2-7; D is uncertain. Sequencing was performed on peripheral blood, taken on day 0 of MenACWY control vaccination. This CDR3 is CASSLTYSYEQYF. The CDR3 DNA reads TGTGCCAGCAGCCTGACGTATTCCTACGAGCAGTACTTC.